This entry is about one T cell receptor (beta chain). Its matching antigen is unknown. This entry belongs to a study of brain T cells in children with intractable seizures. General study results and limits: Patients' HCMV serostatus was unknown; virus specificity rests on CDR3 similarity alone.

At least one anti-epileptic drug was given before surgery. Some clones are missing from TCRdb's copy, which holds only in-frame ones; the method was immunoSEQ multiplex PCR. The sample carries roughly 80,000 clones, about 93% recorded once. Germline V gene sequence: CDR1 SGHAT, CDR2 FQNNGV. This CDR3 is 15 amino acids long. Trimming took off 3 bases at V and 3 bases at J, with 12 bases between the two ends. This TCR was sampled from a girl aged 2-10 years with Rasmussen encephalitis and intractable seizures. The V and J genes are TRBV11-2 and TRBJ1-5, with D hard to call. Sequencing was performed on peripheral blood, taken at surgery. CDR3 coding DNA: TGTGCCAGCAGCTTGGTTAAATGGGACAATCAGCCCCAGCATTTT. This sequence encodes CASSLVKWDNQPQHF. Full variable domain (rest looked up from reference TRBV11-2 and TRBJ1-5): EAGVAQSPRYKIIEKRQSVAFWCNPISGHATLYWYQQILGQGPKLLIQFQNNGVVDDSQLPKDRFSAERLKGVDSTLKIQPAKLEDSAVYLCASSLVKWDNQPQHFGDGTRLSIL.